The following is a T cell receptor (beta chain) sequence with its context. This entry belongs to a study of CD8 T cells in Susac syndrome. Sequencing of TCR beta was performed on blood CD8+ T cells and on blood CD4+ T cells. Negative isolation yielded the CD8+ and CD4+ T cells, while FACS enriched the TEMRA cells. An input of 0.5 to 1 ug of RNA was subjected to reverse transcription using random hexamers. TCRdb ran MiXCR on the immunoSEQ multiplex PCR reads and lists one entry per CDR3 protein. The sample records 200,000 to 250,000 distinct CDR3 sequences, about 90% being singletons. The CDR3 has 15 amino acids. Trimming removed 1 base from V and 10 bases from J; junction bases left unmatched: 8. In germline, CDR1 is SEHNR, CDR2 FQNEAQ (reference sequence).

This rearrangement joins TRBV7-9 to TRBJ1-2; 11 bases are a match to TRBD1. The TCR sequence derives from a human donor with multiple sclerosis. Material: CD8+ T cells from PBMCs. CDR3 sequence reads: CASSLGPRTGGDYTF. As DNA, the CDR3 is TGTGCCAGCAGCTTAGGCCCCCGGACAGGGGGCGACTACACCTTC.